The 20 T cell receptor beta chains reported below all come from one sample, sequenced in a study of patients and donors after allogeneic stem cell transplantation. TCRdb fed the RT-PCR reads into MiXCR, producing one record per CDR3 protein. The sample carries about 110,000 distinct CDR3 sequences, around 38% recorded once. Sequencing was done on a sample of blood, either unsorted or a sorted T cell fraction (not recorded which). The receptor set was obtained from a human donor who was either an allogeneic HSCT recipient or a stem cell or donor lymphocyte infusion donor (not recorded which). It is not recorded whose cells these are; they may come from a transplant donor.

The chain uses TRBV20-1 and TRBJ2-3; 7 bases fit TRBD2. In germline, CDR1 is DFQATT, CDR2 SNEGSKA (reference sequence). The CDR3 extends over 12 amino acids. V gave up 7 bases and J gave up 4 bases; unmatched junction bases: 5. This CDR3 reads CSVPGRADTQYF. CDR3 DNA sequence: TGCAGTGTTCCAGGGAGGGCAGATACGCAGTATTTT.

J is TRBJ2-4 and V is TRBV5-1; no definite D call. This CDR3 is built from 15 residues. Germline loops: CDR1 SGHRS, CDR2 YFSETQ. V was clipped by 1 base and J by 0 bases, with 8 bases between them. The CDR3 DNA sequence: TGCGCCAGCAGCTTGAGGGCGTTAGCCAAAAACATTCAGTACTTC. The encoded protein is CASSLRALAKNIQYF.

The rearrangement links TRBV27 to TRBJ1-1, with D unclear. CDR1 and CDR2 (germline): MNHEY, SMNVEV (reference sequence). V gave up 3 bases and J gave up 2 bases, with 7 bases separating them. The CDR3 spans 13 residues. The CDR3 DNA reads TGTGCCAGCAGTTTGTCAACCAACACTGAAGCTTTCTTT. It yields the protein CASSLSTNTEAFF.

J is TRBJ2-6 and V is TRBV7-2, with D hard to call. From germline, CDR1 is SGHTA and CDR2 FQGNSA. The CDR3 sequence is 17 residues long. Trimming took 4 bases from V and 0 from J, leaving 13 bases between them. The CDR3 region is CASSSLAPISGANVLTF. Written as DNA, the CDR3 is TGTGCCAGCAGCTCCCTGGCCCCTATCTCTGGGGCCAACGTCCTGACTTTC.

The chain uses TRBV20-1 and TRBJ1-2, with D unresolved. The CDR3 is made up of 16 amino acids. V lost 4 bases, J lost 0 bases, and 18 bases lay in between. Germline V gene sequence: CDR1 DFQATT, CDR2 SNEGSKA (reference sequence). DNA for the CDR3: TGCAGTGCTATCGGGTTGAGAAGGCCCGCTAACTATGGCTACACCTTC. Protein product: CSAIGLRRPANYGYTF.

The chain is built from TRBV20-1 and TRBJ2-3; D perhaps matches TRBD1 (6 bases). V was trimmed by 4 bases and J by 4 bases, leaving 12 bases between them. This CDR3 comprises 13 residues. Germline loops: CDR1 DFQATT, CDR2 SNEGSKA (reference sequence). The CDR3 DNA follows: TGCAGTGCTAAAGCCAGGGGTGCAGATACGCAGTATTTT. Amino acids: CSAKARGADTQYF.

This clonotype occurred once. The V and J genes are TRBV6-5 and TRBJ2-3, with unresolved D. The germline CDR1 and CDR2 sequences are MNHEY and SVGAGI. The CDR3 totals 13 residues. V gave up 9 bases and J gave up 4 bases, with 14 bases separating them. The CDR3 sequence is CASRSGGSDTQYF. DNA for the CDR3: TGTGCCAGTAGGTCGGGTGGATCAGATACGCAGTATTTT.

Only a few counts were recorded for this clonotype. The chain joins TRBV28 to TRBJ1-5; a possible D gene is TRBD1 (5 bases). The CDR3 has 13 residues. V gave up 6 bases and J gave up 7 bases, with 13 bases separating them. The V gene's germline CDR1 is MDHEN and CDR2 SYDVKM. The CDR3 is CASRPGMEQPQHF. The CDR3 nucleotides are TGTGCCAGCAGACCAGGGATGGAGCAGCCCCAGCATTTT.

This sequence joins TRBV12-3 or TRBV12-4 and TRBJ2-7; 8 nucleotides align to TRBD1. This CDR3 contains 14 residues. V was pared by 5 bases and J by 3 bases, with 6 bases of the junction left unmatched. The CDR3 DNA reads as TGTGCCAGCAGTCCCCGGACAGGGAACTACGAGCAGTACTTC. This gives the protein CASSPRTGNYEQYF.

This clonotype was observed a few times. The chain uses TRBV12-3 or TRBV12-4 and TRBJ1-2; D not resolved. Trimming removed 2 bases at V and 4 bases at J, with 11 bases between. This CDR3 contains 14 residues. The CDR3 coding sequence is TGTGCCAGCAGTTTATTGGCAGTCGTCTATGGCTACACCTTC. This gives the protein CASSLLAVVYGYTF.

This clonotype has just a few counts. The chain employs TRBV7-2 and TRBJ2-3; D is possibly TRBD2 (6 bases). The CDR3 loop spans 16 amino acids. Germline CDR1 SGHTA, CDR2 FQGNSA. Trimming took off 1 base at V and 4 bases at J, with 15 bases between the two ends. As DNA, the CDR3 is TGTGCCAGCAGCTTAGTCCTTGGGAGGCCTTCAGATACGCAGTATTTT. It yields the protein CASSLVLGRPSDTQYF.

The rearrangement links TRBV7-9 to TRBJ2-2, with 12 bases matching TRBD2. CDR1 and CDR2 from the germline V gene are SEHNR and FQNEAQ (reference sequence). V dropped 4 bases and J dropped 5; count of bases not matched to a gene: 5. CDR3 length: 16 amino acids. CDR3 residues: CASSSGLAGQTGELFF. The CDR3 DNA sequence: TGTGCCAGCAGCTCAGGACTAGCGGGACAAACCGGGGAGCTGTTTTTT.

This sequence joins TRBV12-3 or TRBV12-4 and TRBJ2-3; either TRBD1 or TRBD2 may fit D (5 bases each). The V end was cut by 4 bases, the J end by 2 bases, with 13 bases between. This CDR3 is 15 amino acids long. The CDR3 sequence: CASSSGRTDTDTQYF. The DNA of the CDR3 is TGTGCCAGCAGTTCGGGGCGAACGGACACAGATACGCAGTATTTT.

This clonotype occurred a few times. CDR3 coding DNA: TGTGCCAGCAGCTTAGGCAGGGGGCCCATGAACACTGAAGCTTTCTTT. Translated: CASSLGRGPMNTEAFF. The chain carries TRBV7-6 and TRBJ1-1, with TRBD1 matching over 8 bases. Losses at the gene ends were 1 base for V and 0 bases for J; bases not matched to a gene: 4. Germline V gene lookup returns CDR1 SGHVS and CDR2 FNYEAQ. The CDR3 contains 16 residues.

The CDR3 sequence: CASSFGGIYEQYF. The CDR3 bases are TGTGCCAGCAGCTTCGGTGGGATATACGAGCAGTACTTC. V gene TRBV7-9 combines with J gene TRBJ2-7, with D unclear. This CDR3 contains 13 residues. Germline CDR1 reads SEHNR; CDR2 reads FQNEAQ (reference sequence). V dropped 3 bases and J dropped 4 bases, with 10 bases sitting between them. The full variable domain, with the rest looked up from reference TRBV7-9 and TRBJ2-7, is DTGVSQNPRHKITKRGQNVTFRCDPISEHNRLYWYRQTLGQGPEFLTYFQNEAQLEKSRLLSDRFSAERPKGSFSTLEIQRTEQGDSAMYLCASSFGGIYEQYFGPGTRLTVT.

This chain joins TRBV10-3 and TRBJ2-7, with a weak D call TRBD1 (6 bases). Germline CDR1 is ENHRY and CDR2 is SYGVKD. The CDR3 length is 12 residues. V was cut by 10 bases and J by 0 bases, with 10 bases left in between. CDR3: CATSGHSYEQYF. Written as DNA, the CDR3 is TGTGCCACCTCGGGACACTCCTACGAGCAGTACTTC.

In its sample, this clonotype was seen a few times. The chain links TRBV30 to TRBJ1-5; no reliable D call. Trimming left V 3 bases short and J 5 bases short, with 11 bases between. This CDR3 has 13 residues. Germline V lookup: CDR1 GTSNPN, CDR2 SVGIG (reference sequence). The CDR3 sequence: CAWSDYGDQPQHF. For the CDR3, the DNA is TGTGCCTGGAGCGATTACGGCGATCAGCCCCAGCATTTT. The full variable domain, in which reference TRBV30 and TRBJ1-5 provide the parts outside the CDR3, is SQTIHQWPATLVQPVGSPLSLECTVEGTSNPNLYWYRQAAGRGLQLLFYSVGIGQISSEVPQNLSASRPQDRQFILSSKKLLLSDSGFYLCAWSDYGDQPQHFGDGTRLSIL.

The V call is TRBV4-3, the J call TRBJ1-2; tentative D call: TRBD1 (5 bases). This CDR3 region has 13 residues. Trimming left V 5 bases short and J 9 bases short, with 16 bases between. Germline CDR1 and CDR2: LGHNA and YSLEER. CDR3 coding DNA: TGCGCCAGCAGCAAAAGAGGGGTGATGAGCTACACCTTC. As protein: CASSKRGVMSYTF.

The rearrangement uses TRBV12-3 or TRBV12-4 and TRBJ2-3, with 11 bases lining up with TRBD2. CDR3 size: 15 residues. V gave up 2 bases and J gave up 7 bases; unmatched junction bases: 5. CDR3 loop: CASSLTSGSGNTQYF. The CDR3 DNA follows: TGTGCCAGCAGTTTAACTAGCGGGAGTGGGAATACGCAGTATTTT.

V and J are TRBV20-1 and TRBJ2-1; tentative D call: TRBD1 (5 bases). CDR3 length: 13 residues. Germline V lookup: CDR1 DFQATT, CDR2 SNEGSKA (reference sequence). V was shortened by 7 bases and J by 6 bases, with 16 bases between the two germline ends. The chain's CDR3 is CSVFRVFRNEQFF. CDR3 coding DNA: TGCAGTGTTTTCAGGGTCTTCCGCAATGAGCAGTTCTTC.